This T cell receptor (beta chain) is from a study of response to subunit inactivated influenza vaccine (dated by TCRdb to the late 2010s). Some background on the complete study: Deep quantitative profiling of the T cell receptor repertoire was used in the study to follow responses to a trivalent subunit inactivated influenza vaccine.

Library preparation was by RT-PCR. Sequencing was carried out with an Illumina HiSeq 2500. Clones were called with MiXCR by TCRdb after fastp trimmed the public reads at Q25, and only in-frame beta chains were retained. Rows with a matching CDR3 protein are joined into one entry that keeps the most common DNA and genes. This sample has hundreds of thousands of distinct CDR3 sequences in its table, and about a fifth of those were observed once. The top ten hold about a tenth of the sample. As to this clonotype: Its antigen is not yet known. Nothing much larger sits one base from this clone, and base qualities are not available.

What the research found in general, with its limitations: The authors proposed that each seasonal influenza vaccination may bring in only a limited number of new T cells.

The sequence derives from a man aged 45-65 years who received an inactivated influenza vaccine. Donor details come from another sample of the same person, matched by shared clones. The sample consisted of PBMCs from blood, taken 5 to 6 days after vaccination.

In nucleotides, the sequence is TGTGCCAGCAGTACCCCACGGGAGTACACCGGGGAGCTGTTTTTT. This sequence encodes CASSTPREYTGELFF. The rearrangement combines TRBV6-2 or TRBV6-3 with TRBJ2-2; TRBD2 is possibly the D segment (6 matching bases). CDR1 and CDR2 (MNHEY, SVGEGT) derive from the germline V gene. CDR3 length: 15 amino acids, cysteine to phenylalanine. Solely the CDR3 DNA is kept, with 45 bases framed from the first base. The junction carries 13 bases between V and J, which are trimmed by 5 bases and 3 bases respectively.